The 6 T cell receptor beta chains below all came from one sample that was sequenced in a study of beta chain features in type 1 diabetes. Whole-study results and caveats: Researchers report that Type 1 diabetes patients had moderately but significantly shorter TCRB CDR3s across all four CD4+ subsets.

Antigens of these TCRs are unknown. Expressed TCRB transcripts were sequenced because the entire RNA isolate underwent reverse transcription. Assay used: immunoSEQ multiplex PCR; TCRdb lists only in-frame clones, some missing. The profile shows around 120,000 clones, 15% to 20% of them singletons. The source material was central memory CD4+ T cells from blood. The receptors here all came from a man between 18 and 35 years old with type 1 diabetes.

The chain joins TRBV9 to TRBJ2-1, with D possibly matching TRBD1 (5 bases). Per the germline V gene, CDR1 is SGDLS and CDR2 is YYNGEE. The CDR3 runs 15 residues. V lost 5 bases, J lost 9 bases, and 21 bases lay in between. CDR3 region: CASRPWPESDSEQFF. The CDR3 bases are TGTGCCAGCAGACCTTGGCCGGAAAGCGACAGTGAGCAGTTCTTC. The full variable domain, rest sourced from reference TRBV9 and TRBJ2-1, is DSGVTQTPKHLITATGQRVTLRCSPRSGDLSVYWYQQSLDQGLQFLIQYYNGEERAKGNILERFSAQQFPDLHSELNLSSLELGDSALYFCASRPWPESDSEQFFGPGTRLTVL.

This clone was counted only a few times. J is TRBJ2-3 and V is TRBV7-2, with D unclear. The germline CDR1 and CDR2 sequences are SGHTA and FQGNSA. V was pared by 4 bases and J by 6 bases, with 8 bases between. The CDR3 has 12 residues. The CDR3 loop is CASSSPADTQYF. Here the CDR3 DNA reads TGTGCCAGCAGCTCCCCAGCTGATACGCAGTATTTT.

This chain connects TRBV5-6 to TRBJ2-1, with D possibly being TRBD1 (5 bases). The CDR3 consists of 12 residues. From germline, CDR1 is SGHDT and CDR2 YYEEEE. Trimming pared 7 bases from V and 6 bases from J, leaving 11 bases between. As DNA, the CDR3 is TGTGCCAGCTCGGACATACCCAATGAGCAGTTCTTC. This translates into CASSDIPNEQFF.

This clone was seen only a few times. An end of the junction differs from the germline gene, which may be a read error. The chain combines TRBV7-9 with TRBJ2-5, with 12 bases fitting TRBD2. This CDR3 contains 13 residues. The germline V gene has CDR1 SEHNR and CDR2 FQNEAQ (reference sequence). The CDR3 loop reads CASSGLAGETQYF. The CDR3 coding sequence is TGTGCTAGCAGCGGACTAGCGGGGGAGACCCAGTACTTC.

The chain employs TRBV6-1 and TRBJ1-4, with D possibly being TRBD1 (6 bases). The CDR3 totals 16 residues. The germline gives CDR1 MNHNS, CDR2 SASEGT. V was trimmed by 1 base and J by 4 bases, leaving 13 bases between them. CDR3 sequence reads: CASSEVGGAGNEKLFF. CDR3 sequence (DNA): TGTGCCAGCAGTGAAGTTGGGGGCGCCGGTAATGAAAAACTGTTTTTT.

In this sample, this clone turned up many times. The rearrangement uses TRBV6-5 and TRBJ2-7; 7 bases align to TRBD1. After removal of 5 bases from V and 4 bases from J, the junction contained 8 bases not matched to a gene. The CDR3 runs to 14 residues. Per germline, CDR1 MNHEY and CDR2 SVGAGI. CDR3 amino acids: CASSPLTGSYEQYF. CDR3 coding DNA: TGTGCCAGCAGTCCCTTGACAGGGTCTTACGAGCAGTACTTC.